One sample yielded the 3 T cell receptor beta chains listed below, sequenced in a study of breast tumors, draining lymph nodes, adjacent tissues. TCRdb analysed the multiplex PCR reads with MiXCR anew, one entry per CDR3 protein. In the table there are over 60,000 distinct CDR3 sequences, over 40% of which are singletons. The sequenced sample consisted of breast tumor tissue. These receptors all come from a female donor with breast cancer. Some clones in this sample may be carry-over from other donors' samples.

The CDR3 reads CSARGGAGNTIYF. CDR3 DNA sequence: TGCAGTGCTAGAGGGGGCGCCGGAAACACCATATATTTT. J is TRBJ1-3 and V is TRBV20-1, with D possibly being TRBD1 (5 bases). Germline values: CDR1 DFQATT, CDR2 SNEGSKA (reference sequence). V lost 1 base to trimming and J lost 4 bases, with 8 bases between them. The CDR3 consists of 13 residues.

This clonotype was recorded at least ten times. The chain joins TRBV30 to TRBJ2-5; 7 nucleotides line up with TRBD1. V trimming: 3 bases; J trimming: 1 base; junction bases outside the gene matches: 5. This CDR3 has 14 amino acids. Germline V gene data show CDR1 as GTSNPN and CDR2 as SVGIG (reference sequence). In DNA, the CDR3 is TGTGCCTGGAGGCCAGGGACAGCCCAAGAGACCCAGTACTTC. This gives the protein CAWRPGTAQETQYF.

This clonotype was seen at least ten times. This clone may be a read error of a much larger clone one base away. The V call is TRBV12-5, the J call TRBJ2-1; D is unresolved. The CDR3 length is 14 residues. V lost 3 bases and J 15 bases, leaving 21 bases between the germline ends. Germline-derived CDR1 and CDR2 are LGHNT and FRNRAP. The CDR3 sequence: CASGFSARTDVGFF. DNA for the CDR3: TGTGCTAGTGGTTTCTCAGCTCGGACCGATGTTGGGTTCTTC.